Listed below are T cell receptor beta chains from one sample, sequenced in a study of CD8+CD57+ T cells in acquired aplastic anemia. Each CDR3 protein gets one entry after TCRdb re-called the reads with MiXCR. The sample yields 50,000 to 70,000 distinct CDR3 sequences, 45% to 70% seen once. Sequences were obtained from sorted CD4+, CD8+, or CD8+CD57+ T cells (not recorded which) from PBMCs. The source is a human donor in good health, serving as a control. CDR3s include the opening cysteine and the closing phenylalanine or tryptophan. A D gene is named only where the DNA matches it firmly. Rows give clone size only sometimes, using once, few, many, or a class for an expanded clone.

d_gene: -
abundance: -
v_gene: TRBV10-3
j_gene: TRBJ1-6
CDR3nt: TGTGCCATCAGTAGTTCACCAGCTATGGGTAATTCACCCCTCCACTTT
CDR3aa: CAISSSPAMGNSPLHF

d_gene: TRBD1
abundance: few
v_gene: TRBV24-1
j_gene: TRBJ1-5
CDR3nt: TGTGCCACCAGTGACCCGGGACAGCAAAGCAATCAGCCCCAGCATTTT
CDR3aa: CATSDPGQQSNQPQHF

d_gene: -
abundance: -
v_gene: TRBV20-1
j_gene: TRBJ2-7
CDR3nt: TGCAGTGCTAGACAGGGCGGCTACGAGCAGTACTTC
CDR3aa: CSARQGGYEQYF

d_gene: -
abundance: once
v_gene: TRBV7-2
j_gene: TRBJ2-3
CDR3nt: TGTGCCAGCAGCGAGCGACTGACAGATACGCAGTATTTT
CDR3aa: CASSERLTDTQYF

d_gene: TRBD2
abundance: -
v_gene: TRBV29-1
j_gene: TRBJ2-3
CDR3nt: TGCAGCGGCGCTAGCGGGGGAAGCACAGATACGCAGTATTTT
CDR3aa: CSGASGGSTDTQYF

d_gene: TRBD2
abundance: -
v_gene: TRBV10-3
j_gene: TRBJ2-5
CDR3nt: TGTGCCATCAGTGAGGCGGGGGGATACCAAGAGACCCAGTACTTC
CDR3aa: CAISEAGGYQETQYF

d_gene: -
abundance: -
v_gene: TRBV14
j_gene: TRBJ2-7
CDR3nt: TGTGCCAGCAGCCCAAGAGATGTGGGGCTAACCTACGAGCAGTACTTC
CDR3aa: CASSPRDVGLTYEQYF

d_gene: TRBD1
abundance: -
v_gene: TRBV5-1
j_gene: TRBJ2-7
CDR3nt: TGCGCCAGCAGCTCCGGACAGGTTTACGAGCAGTACTTC
CDR3aa: CASSSGQVYEQYF

d_gene: TRBD2
abundance: many
v_gene: TRBV5-8
j_gene: TRBJ2-1
CDR3nt: TGTGCCAGCAGCCCATTAGCGGGAGGGAATGAGCAGTTCTTC
CDR3aa: CASSPLAGGNEQFF

d_gene: TRBD1
abundance: -
v_gene: TRBV7-9
j_gene: TRBJ1-1
CDR3nt: TGTGCCAGCAGCAGAACAGGGGGCGCCTCAGGTGAAGCTTTCTTT
CDR3aa: CASSRTGGASGEAFF

d_gene: -
abundance: -
v_gene: TRBV6-1
j_gene: TRBJ2-7
CDR3nt: TGTGCCAGCAAGTTCACAGGGGAGGACTACGAGCAGTACTTC
CDR3aa: CASKFTGEDYEQYF

d_gene: TRBD2
abundance: -
v_gene: TRBV29-1
j_gene: TRBJ2-5
CDR3nt: TGCAGCGTAGCGGGAATGCAAGAGACCCAGTACTTC
CDR3aa: CSVAGMQETQYF

d_gene: -
abundance: -
v_gene: TRBV29-1
j_gene: TRBJ2-7
CDR3nt: TGCAGCGTTGAAGGGGGTCCAGGCCTCCACCCCTACGAGCAGTACTTC
CDR3aa: CSVEGGPGLHPYEQYF

d_gene: -
abundance: -
v_gene: TRBV24-1
j_gene: TRBJ1-1
CDR3nt: TGTGCCACCAGTCCAAACGGCCTCCCCTCGGGAGCTTTCTTT
CDR3aa: CATSPNGLPSGAFF

d_gene: -
abundance: -
v_gene: TRBV19
j_gene: TRBJ1-1
CDR3nt: TGTGCCAGTAGTATTCTTGGGGCAGGGGTGATCACTGAAGCTTTCTTT
CDR3aa: CASSILGAGVITEAFF

d_gene: -
abundance: many
v_gene: TRBV19
j_gene: TRBJ1-5
CDR3nt: TGTGCCAGTACCCTAGGGGGGTCCCATAATCAGCCCCAGCATTTT
CDR3aa: CASTLGGSHNQPQHF

d_gene: -
abundance: -
v_gene: TRBV29-1
j_gene: TRBJ2-1
CDR3nt: TGCAGCGTTGAAGATCAGGGGACAAATTACAATGAGCAGTTCTTC
CDR3aa: CSVEDQGTNYNEQFF

d_gene: -
abundance: -
v_gene: TRBV7-2
j_gene: TRBJ2-7
CDR3nt: TGTGCCAGCAGCTTAGCAGCTCACGAGCAGTACTTC
CDR3aa: CASSLAAHEQYF

d_gene: -
abundance: -
v_gene: TRBV20-1
j_gene: TRBJ2-1
CDR3nt: TGCAGTGCTAGAAGGACCTACAATGAGCAGTTCTTC
CDR3aa: CSARRTYNEQFF

d_gene: TRBD1
abundance: -
v_gene: TRBV10-3
j_gene: TRBJ1-3
CDR3nt: TGTGCCATCAGGGAGGGACAGGGAGGAAACACCATATATTTT
CDR3aa: CAIREGQGGNTIYF

d_gene: -
abundance: few
v_gene: TRBV10-3
j_gene: TRBJ2-3
CDR3nt: TGTGCCATCAGTGGCAGCGCGTCGGGCGGGAACACAGATACGCAGTATTTT
CDR3aa: CAISGSASGGNTDTQYF

d_gene: TRBD2
abundance: once
v_gene: TRBV9
j_gene: TRBJ2-1
CDR3nt: TGTGCCAGCAGCGTTAGGCTAGCGGGAGGACGCTATGAGCAGTTCTTC
CDR3aa: CASSVRLAGGRYEQFF

d_gene: -
abundance: -
v_gene: TRBV29-1
j_gene: TRBJ2-7
CDR3nt: TGCAGCGTTGGTCCGGGTCTTCCCTACGAGCAGTACTTC
CDR3aa: CSVGPGLPYEQYF

d_gene: TRBD1
abundance: -
v_gene: TRBV4-3
j_gene: TRBJ2-7
CDR3nt: TGCGCCAGCAGCCAAGATCGGACAGGGGCGAAAGCCTTCCTAATCACTTTC
CDR3aa: CASSQDRTGAKAFLITF

d_gene: -
abundance: -
v_gene: TRBV15
j_gene: TRBJ1-3
CDR3nt: TGTGCCACCAGCAGAGAGGCAGGGGTGGGGGGAAACACCATATATTTT
CDR3aa: CATSREAGVGGNTIYF

d_gene: TRBD1
abundance: -
v_gene: TRBV20-1
j_gene: TRBJ2-1
CDR3nt: TGCAGTGCTCAGGGGGAATCGAGGCAGTTCTTC
CDR3aa: CSAQGESRQFF

d_gene: TRBD1
abundance: -
v_gene: TRBV24-1
j_gene: TRBJ2-1
CDR3nt: TGTGCCAGTAGTGGGACAGCGAACAATGAGCAGTTCTTC
CDR3aa: CASSGTANNEQFF

d_gene: TRBD1
abundance: -
v_gene: TRBV15
j_gene: TRBJ1-2
CDR3nt: TGTGCCACCAGCAGAGTCGACAGGGTGGTGCAGGGCTACACCTTC
CDR3aa: CATSRVDRVVQGYTF

d_gene: TRBD1
abundance: -
v_gene: TRBV6-1
j_gene: TRBJ2-7
CDR3nt: TGTGCCAGCAGAGGACAGGGGATCTACGAGCAGTACTTC
CDR3aa: CASRGQGIYEQYF

d_gene: TRBD1
abundance: -
v_gene: TRBV19
j_gene: TRBJ1-6
CDR3nt: TGTGCCAGTAGACCGGGACAGGGTGATTCACCCCTCCACTTT
CDR3aa: CASRPGQGDSPLHF

d_gene: -
abundance: -
v_gene: TRBV20-1
j_gene: TRBJ1-5
CDR3nt: TGCAGTGCCACGCGGGGACTCAATCAGCCCCAGCATTTT
CDR3aa: CSATRGLNQPQHF

d_gene: -
abundance: -
v_gene: TRBV25-1
j_gene: TRBJ2-7
CDR3nt: TGTGCCAGCAGTGAATCTCTGTGGGGGGGCGTTACGAGCGAGCAGTACTTC
CDR3aa: CASSESLWGGVTSEQYF

d_gene: -
abundance: -
v_gene: TRBV24-1
j_gene: TRBJ1-6
CDR3nt: TGTGCCACCAGTCCATCGGGGAATTCACCCCTCCACTTT
CDR3aa: CATSPSGNSPLHF

d_gene: TRBD1
abundance: -
v_gene: TRBV11-1
j_gene: TRBJ2-7
CDR3nt: TGTGCCAGCAGATCGGTTAAAGGGACAGGAGAATCCTACGAGCAGTACTTC
CDR3aa: CASRSVKGTGESYEQYF

d_gene: -
abundance: many
v_gene: TRBV5-1
j_gene: TRBJ1-1
CDR3nt: TGCGCCAGCAGCTTGGGGGAAATTGGCACTGAAGCTTTCTTT
CDR3aa: CASSLGEIGTEAFF

d_gene: -
abundance: few
v_gene: TRBV10-3
j_gene: TRBJ2-7
CDR3nt: TGTGCCATCAGACCGGGAGAAGAGGACGAGCAGTACTTC
CDR3aa: CAIRPGEEDEQYF